These T cell receptor beta chains were read from a single sample in a study of blood T cell repertoires in COVID-19. The assay was immunoSEQ multiplex PCR, and TCRdb's table has in-frame clones only and misses some. The table shows approximately 180,000 clones, with roughly 84% occurring only once. The sequenced material came from peripheral blood. These receptors were collected from a woman aged 40 to 50 with COVID-19, enrolled during active disease. CDR3s include the opening cysteine and the closing phenylalanine or tryptophan.

v_call: TRBV6-4; cdr3_aa: CASSPGTGGNEQFF
v_call: TRBV29-1; cdr3_aa: CSVDTGGLTYEQYF
v_call: TRBV6-1; cdr3_aa: CASSSPGELRGYTF
v_call: TRBV27; cdr3_aa: CASSFLFGRRSYEQYF
v_call: TRBV7-3; cdr3_aa: CASSRAGGSQETQYF
v_call: TRBV6-5; cdr3_aa: CASSYRQMNTEAFF
v_call: TRBV28; cdr3_aa: CASSLQEGLVGETQYF
v_call: TRBV6-5; cdr3_aa: CASPIASGEDNEQFF
v_call: TRBV7-9; cdr3_aa: CASSPHRTSGRRRIETQYF
v_call: TRBV18; cdr3_aa: CASSLDSYNEQFF
v_call: TRBV5-4; cdr3_aa: CASSLAQGERSGGYTF
v_call: TRBV10-3; cdr3_aa: CAISGGTTEAFF
v_call: TRBV6-5; cdr3_aa: CASSYAGAPDGYTF
v_call: TRBV10-3; cdr3_aa: CAISEEEQGVYGYTF
v_call: TRBV11-3; cdr3_aa: CASSFLGGNEQFF
v_call: TRBV11-2; cdr3_aa: CASSLAGGSGEKLFF
v_call: TRBV5-1; cdr3_aa: CASSLDRLGAFF
v_call: TRBV6-1; cdr3_aa: CASRRTDYEQYF
v_call: TRBV19; cdr3_aa: CASSLGADTQYF
v_call: TRBV5-4; cdr3_aa: CASSLVGWGHTEAFF
v_call: TRBV6-5; cdr3_aa: CASSYSSGGMAQPQHF
v_call: TRBV6-6; cdr3_aa: CASSYSNRGNPEAFF
v_call: TRBV3-1/TRBV3-2; cdr3_aa: CASSLQGAKNIQYF
v_call: TRBV19; cdr3_aa: CASTLTRGGSGNEQFF
v_call: TRBV4-2; cdr3_aa: CASSLGTSGGENIQYF
v_call: TRBV3-1/TRBV3-2; cdr3_aa: CASSQMTGDYEQYF
v_call: TRBV10-2; cdr3_aa: CASSESTRGISYEQYF
v_call: TRBV14; cdr3_aa: CASSQADRRNEKLFF
v_call: TRBV19; cdr3_aa: CASRVPTVNTEAFF
v_call: TRBV5-4; cdr3_aa: CASSLEGYGTEAFF
v_call: TRBV3-1/TRBV3-2; cdr3_aa: CASSQGGQGGVETQYF
v_call: TRBV6-1; cdr3_aa: CASNRRTGEFF
v_call: TRBV9; cdr3_aa: CASSGRGLGSNEQFF
v_call: TRBV19; cdr3_aa: CASSWNRANYGYTF
v_call: TRBV7-2; cdr3_aa: CASSQPGGNQPQHF
v_call: TRBV7-9; cdr3_aa: CASSLVQGAADTQYF
v_call: TRBV12-3/TRBV12-4; cdr3_aa: CASSPRYEQYF
v_call: TRBV7-9; cdr3_aa: CASSLPGPSSYEQYF
v_call: TRBV6-1; cdr3_aa: CASSDRARQPQHF
v_call: TRBV2; cdr3_aa: CASWAGAVWNTEAFF
v_call: TRBV6-5; cdr3_aa: CASTYGGTGERQQFF
v_call: TRBV12-1; cdr3_aa: CASSRACDYEQYF
v_call: TRBV6-5; cdr3_aa: CASQGANYGYTF
v_call: TRBV19; cdr3_aa: CASRRTGQQSNQPQHF
v_call: TRBV5-1; cdr3_aa: CASQREGRTDTQYF
v_call: TRBV27; cdr3_aa: CASSALGAYYEQYF
v_call: TRBV24-1; cdr3_aa: CATSDPGLGYNEQFF
v_call: TRBV12-3/TRBV12-4; cdr3_aa: CASSVRDSYEQYF
v_call: TRBV3-1/TRBV3-2; cdr3_aa: CASSRTGQGWDGYTF